This T cell receptor (beta chain) was retrieved from a study of monozygotic twins with inflammatory bowel disease. Study results and caveats: Patient repertoires may carry noise from differing immunosuppressive treatments. Patients with IBD had less TCRbeta diversity (inverse Simpson) than their healthy co-twins.

Germline lookup yields CDR1 SGHRS and CDR2 YFSETQ. The length of the CDR3 is 14 residues. Through template switching, UMIs that included a 6-nucleotide sample barcode were added. TCRdb reprocessed the 5' RACE reads and stores each CDR3 protein as one record, lacking DNA. The sample's table shows approximately 210,000 distinct CDR3 sequences. For this clonotype: The target antigen is unknown.

Donors gave about 2.5 ml of blood apiece. Input material: blood. The receptor's source is a human donor with ulcerative colitis or Crohn's disease, or a healthy co-twin of an affected twin (not recorded which). The chain employs TRBV5-1 and TRBJ2-3. CDR3 sequence: CASSWGYGTDTQYF.